This TCR beta chain was sequenced in a study of early T cells in non-severe SARS-CoV-2 infection. Looking at the study overall: RNA in bulk from unsorted whole blood was sequenced, and chains were unpaired.

Worth noting for this clonotype: Its antigen is undetermined.

Individual cDNA molecules carried attached unique molecular identifiers. TCRdb recomputed calls from the 5' RACE reads with MiXCR, one row per CDR3 protein. The table includes about 60,000 distinct CDR3 sequences, 20% to 25% detected once. Findings and caveats of the study: CD4 and private specificities were missed by VDJdb matching, which favored anti-spike CD8 responses.

The clonotype was recovered from an adult who was a healthcare worker with PCR-confirmed SARS-CoV-2 infection or an uninfected control (not recorded which). The starting material was whole blood, obtained at baseline.

The CDR3 loop reads CASSGEYATDTQYF. In DNA form, the CDR3 reads TGTGCCAGCAGTGGGGAGTATGCAACAGATACGCAGTATTTT. The chain is built from TRBV6-4 and TRBJ2-3; TRBD2 is a possible D gene (5 bases). The CDR3 runs 14 residues. V was trimmed by 4 bases and J by 3 bases, leaving 11 bases between them. Germline assignment: CDR1 MRHNA and CDR2 SNTAGT.